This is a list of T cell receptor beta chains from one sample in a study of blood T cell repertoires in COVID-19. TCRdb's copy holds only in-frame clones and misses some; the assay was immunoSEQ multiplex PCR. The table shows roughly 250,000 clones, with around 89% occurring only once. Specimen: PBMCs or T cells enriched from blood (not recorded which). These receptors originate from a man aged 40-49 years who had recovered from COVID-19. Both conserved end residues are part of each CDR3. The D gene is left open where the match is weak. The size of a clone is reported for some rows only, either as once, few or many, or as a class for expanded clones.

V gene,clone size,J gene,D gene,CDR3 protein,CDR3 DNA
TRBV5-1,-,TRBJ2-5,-,CASSPTGRGAADQETQYF,TGCGCCAGCAGCCCAACTGGTCGGGGAGCAGCCGATCAAGAGACCCAGTACTTC
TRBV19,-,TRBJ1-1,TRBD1,CASSTGQGAGNTEAFF,TGTGCCAGTAGTACGGGACAGGGGGCCGGGAACACTGAAGCTTTCTTT
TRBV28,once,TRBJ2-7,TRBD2,CASSQLAGLSYEQYF,TGTGCCAGCAGTCAACTAGCGGGACTTTCCTACGAGCAGTACTTC
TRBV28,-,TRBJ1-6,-,CASSFAQGMFSPLHF,TGTGCCAGCAGTTTTGCTCAGGGAATGTTTTCACCCCTCCACTTT
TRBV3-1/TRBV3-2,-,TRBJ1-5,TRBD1,CASSHRGGHQPQHF,TGTGCCAGCAGCCATAGAGGGGGCCACCAGCCCCAGCATTTT
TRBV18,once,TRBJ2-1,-,CASSVEFSRLHLNEQFF,TGTGCCAGCTCAGTCGAATTTTCGAGACTGCACCTCAATGAGCAGTTCTTC
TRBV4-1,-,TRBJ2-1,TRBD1,CASSQELDRGWDNEQFF,TGCGCCAGCAGCCAAGAGCTGGACAGGGGTTGGGACAATGAGCAGTTCTTC
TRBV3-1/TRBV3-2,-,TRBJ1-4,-,CASSQVVAGFEKLFF,TGTGCCAGCAGCCAAGTAGTGGCAGGGTTCGAAAAACTGTTTTTT
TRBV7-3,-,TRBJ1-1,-,CASSLGHQNTEAFF,TGTGCCAGCAGCTTGGGACATCAAAACACTGAAGCTTTCTTT
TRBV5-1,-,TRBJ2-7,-,CASSSATDYEQYF,TGCGCCAGCAGCTCCGCCACAGATTACGAGCAGTACTTC
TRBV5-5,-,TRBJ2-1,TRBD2,CASSWGLAGLNEQFF,TGTGCCAGCAGCTGGGGACTAGCGGGGCTCAATGAGCAGTTCTTC
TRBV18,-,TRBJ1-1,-,CASSPVGGVTEAFF,TGTGCCAGCTCACCCGTGGGGGGAGTCACTGAAGCTTTCTTT
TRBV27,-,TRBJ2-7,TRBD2,CASSFTSGSIPYEQYF,TGTGCCAGCAGTTTTACTAGCGGGAGTATCCCCTACGAGCAGTACTTC
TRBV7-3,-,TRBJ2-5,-,CASSPLGLGGTQYF,TGTGCCAGCAGCCCCCTCGGCCTTGGCGGGACCCAGTACTTC
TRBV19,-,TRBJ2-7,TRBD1,CASSFRTGGRSREQYF,TGTGCCAGTAGTTTCCGGACAGGGGGCCGATCCCGTGAGCAGTACTTC
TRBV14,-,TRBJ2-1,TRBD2,CASSRTSVYSYNEQFF,TGTGCCAGCAGCCGGACTAGCGTTTACTCCTACAATGAGCAGTTCTTC
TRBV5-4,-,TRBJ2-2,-,CASSLTGTGELFF,TGTGCCAGCAGCTTGACGGGCACCGGGGAGCTGTTTTTT
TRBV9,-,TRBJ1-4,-,CASSVAWSTNEKLFF,TGTGCCAGCAGCGTAGCCTGGAGCACTAATGAAAAACTGTTTTTT
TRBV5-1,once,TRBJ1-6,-,CASSLASFSAASPLHF,TGCGCCAGCAGCTTGGCGAGTTTTTCAGCGGCCTCACCCCTCCACTTT
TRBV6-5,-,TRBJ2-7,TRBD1,CASSYRGTVYEQYF,TGTGCCAGCAGTTACCGTGGGACAGTCTACGAGCAGTACTTC
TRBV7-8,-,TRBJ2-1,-,CASSLDQGSLTWNEQFF,TGTGCCAGCAGCTTAGACCAGGGTTCCCTTACGTGGAATGAGCAGTTCTTC
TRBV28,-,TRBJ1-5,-,CASSLWGGVQPQHF,TGTGCCAGCAGTTTATGGGGAGGGGTTCAGCCCCAGCATTTT
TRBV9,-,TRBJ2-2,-,CASSLHAVSGELFF,TGTGCCAGCAGCCTGCACGCGGTCTCCGGGGAGCTGTTTTTT
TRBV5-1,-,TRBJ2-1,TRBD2,CASSLSGLAAYNEQFF,TGCGCCAGCAGCCTTTCTGGACTAGCGGCCTACAATGAGCAGTTCTTC
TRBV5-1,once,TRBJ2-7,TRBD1,CASSFGQADSEQYF,TGCGCCAGCAGCTTCGGACAGGCTGATTCCGAGCAGTACTTC
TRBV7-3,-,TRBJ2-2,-,CASSSPLGGGTAGELFF,TGTGCCAGCAGCTCCCCGCTGGGAGGGGGTACTGCCGGGGAGCTGTTTTTT
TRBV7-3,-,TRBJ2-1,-,CASSPQGPGQPYNEQFF,TGTGCCAGCAGCCCGCAGGGGCCGGGACAACCCTACAATGAGCAGTTCTTC
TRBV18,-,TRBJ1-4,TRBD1,CASSPTGGNEKLFF,TGTGCCAGCTCACCTACAGGGGGAAATGAAAAACTGTTTTTT
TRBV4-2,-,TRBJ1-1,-,CASSQEGGNTEAFF,TGTGCCAGCAGCCAAGAGGGGGGGAACACTGAAGCTTTCTTT
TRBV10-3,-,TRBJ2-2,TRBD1,CAISRGQGGTGELFF,TGTGCCATCAGTAGAGGACAGGGTGGCACCGGGGAGCTGTTTTTT
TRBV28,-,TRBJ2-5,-,CASSFGPLGETQYF,TGTGCCAGCAGTTTTGGGCCCCTGGGAGAGACCCAGTACTTC
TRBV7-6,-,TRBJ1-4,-,CASSQRGTSNEKLFF,TGTGCCAGCAGCCAAAGAGGGACAAGTAATGAAAAACTGTTTTTT
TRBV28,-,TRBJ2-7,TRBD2,CASSQKAGGYEQYF,TGTGCCAGCAGTCAAAAAGCGGGAGGCTACGAGCAGTACTTC
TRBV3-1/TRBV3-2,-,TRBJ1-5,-,CASSQGRGLGQPQHF,TGTGCCAGCAGCCAAGGGCGGGGGTTGGGTCAGCCCCAGCATTTT
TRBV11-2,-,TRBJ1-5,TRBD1,CANPLGTGTFVNQPQHF,TGTGCCAACCCGCTTGGGACAGGGACTTTCGTGAATCAGCCCCAGCATTTT
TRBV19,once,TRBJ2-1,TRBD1,CASSIVSNPRGEQFF,TGTGCCAGTAGTATAGTTTCGAACCCCAGGGGGGAGCAGTTCTTC
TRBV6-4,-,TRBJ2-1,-,CASSEIWGPNEQFF,TGTGCCAGCAGTGAAATCTGGGGGCCCAATGAGCAGTTCTTC
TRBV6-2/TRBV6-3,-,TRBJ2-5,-,CASSYSRGSFETQYF,TGTGCCAGCAGTTACTCGCGGGGTAGCTTTGAGACCCAGTACTTC
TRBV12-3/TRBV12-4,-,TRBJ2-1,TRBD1,CASSPDRNEQFF,TGTGCCAGCAGTCCGGACAGGAATGAGCAGTTCTTC
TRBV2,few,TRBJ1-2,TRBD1,CASSERWDSITNYGYTF,TGTGCCAGCAGTGAACGATGGGACAGCATCACTAACTATGGCTACACCTTC
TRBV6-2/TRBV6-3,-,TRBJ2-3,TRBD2,CASSYLRGGRVTDTQYF,TGTGCCAGCAGTTACCTTCGGGGGGGCCGTGTCACAGATACGCAGTATTTT
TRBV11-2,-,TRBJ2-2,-,CASSSDEGSIAGELFF,TGTGCCAGCAGCTCCGATGAGGGATCGATTGCCGGGGAGCTGTTTTTT
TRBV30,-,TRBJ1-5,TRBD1,CAWSVNRGDQPQHF,TGTGCCTGGAGTGTAAACAGGGGTGATCAGCCCCAGCATTTT
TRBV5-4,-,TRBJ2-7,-,CASSLLASYEQYF,TGTGCCAGCAGCTTGTTGGCCTCCTACGAGCAGTACTTC
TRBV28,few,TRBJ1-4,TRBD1,CASSLATGREKLFF,TGTGCCAGCAGTTTGGCGACAGGGAGGGAAAAACTGTTTTTT
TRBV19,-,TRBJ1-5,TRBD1,CASRNRDRGLQPQHF,TGTGCCAGTAGAAACCGGGACAGGGGGCTCCAGCCCCAGCATTTT
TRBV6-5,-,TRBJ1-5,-,CASRPVGGGPQHF,TGTGCCAGCAGACCGGTGGGGGGTGGGCCCCAGCATTTT
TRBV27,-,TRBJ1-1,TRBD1,CASSFDRGRGEAFF,TGTGCCAGCAGTTTCGACAGGGGTCGCGGAGAAGCTTTCTTT
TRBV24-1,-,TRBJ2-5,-,CATSRGYQETQYF,TGTGCCACCAGCCGGGGGTACCAAGAGACCCAGTACTTC
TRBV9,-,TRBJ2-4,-,CASSVGLTGNIQYF,TGTGCCAGCAGCGTAGGCTTGACCGGGAACATTCAGTACTTC
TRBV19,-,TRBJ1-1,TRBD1,CASNQGQGYTEAFF,TGTGCCAGTAACCAAGGACAGGGGTACACTGAAGCTTTCTTT
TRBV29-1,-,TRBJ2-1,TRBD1,CSVRDSNTYNEQFF,TGCAGCGTTAGGGACAGCAACACCTACAATGAGCAGTTCTTC
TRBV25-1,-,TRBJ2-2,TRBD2,CASRGMGLAVTGELFF,TGTGCCAGCAGGGGTATGGGACTAGCGGTAACCGGGGAGCTGTTTTTT
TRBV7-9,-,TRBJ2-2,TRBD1,CASSRRQGDKAGELFF,TGTGCCAGCAGCCGTAGACAGGGGGATAAGGCCGGGGAGCTGTTTTTT
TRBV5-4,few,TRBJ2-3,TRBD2,CASRIGLAGGSTDTQYF,TGTGCCAGCAGAATTGGACTAGCGGGAGGTAGCACAGATACGCAGTATTTT
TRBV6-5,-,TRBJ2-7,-,CASSRGQDPAYEQYF,TGTGCCAGCAGCCGCGGGCAGGATCCTGCCTACGAGCAGTACTTC
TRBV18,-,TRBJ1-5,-,CASSPSVQNQPQHF,TGTGCCAGCTCACCATCCGTCCAGAATCAGCCCCAGCATTTT
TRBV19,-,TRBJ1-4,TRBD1,CASSAPRGLAEKLFF,TGTGCCAGTAGTGCCCCCAGGGGGCTAGCTGAAAAACTGTTTTTT
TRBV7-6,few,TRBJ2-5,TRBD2,CASSLAAGGETQYF,TGTGCCAGCAGCTTAGCGGCGGGGGGGGAGACCCAGTACTTC